This TCR beta chain was captured in a study of CD8 T cells in Susac syndrome. Reverse transcription of about 0.5 to 1 ug RNA used random hexamers. An immunoSEQ multiplex PCR generated amplified TCR beta CDR3 products spanning 54 Vbeta and 13 Jbeta. TCRdb called the immunoSEQ multiplex PCR reads again in MiXCR, with one record for every CDR3 protein. The sample records 150,000 to 200,000 distinct CDR3 sequences, approximately 94% being singletons. Germline CDR1 is KGHDR and CDR2 is SFDVKD. V shed 7 bases and J shed 3 bases, with 11 bases lying between them. There are 13 residues in the CDR3. The material sequenced was CD4+ T cells from PBMCs. The rearrangement uses TRBV24-1 and TRBJ1-1; tentative D call: TRBD1 (5 bases). The TCR comes from a human donor with multiple sclerosis. This chain's CDR3 is CATRGRGDTEAFF. The CDR3 bases are TGTGCCACCAGAGGACGGGGGGACACTGAAGCTTTCTTT.